This paragraph covers one TCR beta chain sequence. Its recognized antigen is unknown. Nothing much larger sits one base from this clone, and base qualities are not available. One collaborating source in Seattle enrolled patients while the patients were actively infected and followed the patients over time throughout the course of disease. Collaborating institutions collected whole blood in K2EDTA tubes following their own protocols. For TCRbeta analysis, collaborator samples were shipped as frozen whole blood, as isolated PBMCs, or as DNA extracted from either sample type. This sample is drawn from a study of blood T cell repertoires in COVID-19 (dated by TCRdb to about 2020). With respect to the entire study: The collaborator samples originated in the United States, Italy and Spain and spanned the acute and convalescent phases of COVID-19. The prospective study material was composed of cDNA or gDNA derived from T cells, B-cell-depleted T cells, or PBMCs. Subjects who had been exposed to COVID-19, were actively infected with it, or had recovered from it provided the deeply sampled blood TCRbeta repertoires that made up the dataset. The repertoires were released in a freely available public database meant as a resource for research on the immune response to SARS-CoV-2. Samples came from the ongoing ImmuneRACE study (first 160 participants) plus 1,254 subjects from 6 global collaborators. Nearly every sample came with metadata listing a de-identified subject ID, COVID-19 status, age in years and sex. Where HLA class I and class II types were available, the types were taken from metadata supplied by the sample provider, not from assay-based typing.

TCRbeta CDR3 regions were amplified from genomic DNA by means of the immunoSEQ Assay, a bias-controlled multiplex PCR. The study's own analysis went as follows. Nucleated cell counts per sample were estimated from amplification of reference gene primers within the assay. Sequence reads were collapsed and filtered to measure the absolute abundance of every unique TCRbeta CDR3 rearrangement. For each sample, productive Simpson clonality was calculated as the square root of Simpson's diversity index over productive rearrangements. In TCRdb, the immuneACCESS table is reduced to in-frame sequences with V and J assigned. These tables do not hold every clone; where another copy was compared, an unresolved V gene accounts for under half, and the others remain unexplained. The V and J calls and clone size are taken from that table; D and trimming were inferred from the DNA. This sample holds approximately 120,000 clones; about 70% were observed only once. In total, the top ten clones hold 6% of the sample.

Points the paper makes about the study in general: Clinical and demographic metadata were provided uncurated, with the amount varying by source and participant.

Specimen: peripheral blood. This TCR was recovered from a man older than 75 with COVID-19, enrolled during active disease.

The bases read TGTGCCAGCTCACCTCGGAGGGACGGCGGGGAGCTGTTTTTT. It codes for CASSPRRDGGELFF. The chain joins TRBV18 to TRBJ2-2; the best D guess is TRBD2, with 6 bases matching. The CDR3 starts with the cysteine, ends with the phenylalanine, and has 14 residues. The CDR3 DNA has 42 bases and is translated from base 1. Trimming at the junction amounts to 3 bases on V and 7 bases on J, and the germline ends lie 12 bases apart. The germline V gene encodes CDR1 KGHSH and CDR2 LQKENI.